Given below is one T cell receptor beta chain in context. Its antigen specificity is not known. Per-nucleotide qualities are absent, and no much larger clonotype sits a single base away. TCRbeta CDR3 regions were amplified from genomic DNA by means of the immunoSEQ Assay, a bias-controlled multiplex PCR. The original pipeline was this. The number of nucleated cells in each sample was estimated from the amplification of reference gene primers within the assay. Sequence reads were collapsed and filtered to measure the absolute abundance of every unique TCRbeta CDR3 rearrangement. For each sample, productive Simpson clonality was calculated by taking the square root of Simpson's diversity index across productive rearrangements. The table was pulled from immuneACCESS by TCRdb, which kept in-frame rearrangements only. Such tables lose some clones; where checked, under half of the loss comes from unresolved V genes, and the rest has no known cause. Clonal size and the V and J genes are those of that table, whereas D and trimming came from the DNA. For this sample there are about 76,000 clones; less than 90% appear just once. Of the sample, roughly a sixth falls within the top ten clones.

The data stem from a study of blood T cell repertoires in COVID-19 (dated by TCRdb to the early 2020s). About the study as a whole: Samples from collaborators originated in the United States, Italy and Spain and spanned both the acute and convalescent phases of COVID-19. The prospective study material was composed of cDNA or gDNA derived from T cells, B-cell-depleted T cells, or PBMCs. The dataset comprised deeply sampled blood TCRbeta repertoires from subjects exposed to, actively infected with, or recovered from COVID-19. A freely available public database, intended as a resource for researchers studying the immune response to SARS-CoV-2, is where the repertoires were released. The samples were drawn from the first 160 participants of the ongoing ImmuneRACE study and from 1,254 subjects provided by 6 global collaborators. Nearly every sample came with metadata listing a de-identified subject ID, COVID-19 status, age in years and sex. Where available, HLA class I and class II types were obtained from metadata supplied by the sample provider rather than from assay-based typing.

The paper as a whole reports these results and caveats: The quantity of clinical and demographic metadata differed by source and by participant and was supplied without curation.

A distance of 10 bases separates the germline ends of V and J, which lose 3 bases and 4 bases respectively. The germline V gene encodes CDR1 SNHLY and CDR2 FYNNEI. The CDR3 sequence holds 13 residues, the cysteine and phenylalanine included. The CDR3 DNA has 39 bases and is translated from base 1. Each collaborating institution followed its own protocols to collect whole blood in K2EDTA tubes. For TCRbeta analysis, collaborators shipped samples in one of three forms: frozen whole blood, isolated PBMCs, or DNA extracted from either of those sample types. This chain joins TRBV2 to TRBJ2-7; TRBD1 is perhaps the D gene, given 6 matching bases. The clonotype was recovered from a human donor in a cohort sampled during active COVID-19. The sequencing sample was made of peripheral blood. The encoded CDR3 is CASSDNRDYEQYF. The DNA sequence follows: TGTGCCAGCAGTGACAACAGGGATTACGAGCAGTACTTC.